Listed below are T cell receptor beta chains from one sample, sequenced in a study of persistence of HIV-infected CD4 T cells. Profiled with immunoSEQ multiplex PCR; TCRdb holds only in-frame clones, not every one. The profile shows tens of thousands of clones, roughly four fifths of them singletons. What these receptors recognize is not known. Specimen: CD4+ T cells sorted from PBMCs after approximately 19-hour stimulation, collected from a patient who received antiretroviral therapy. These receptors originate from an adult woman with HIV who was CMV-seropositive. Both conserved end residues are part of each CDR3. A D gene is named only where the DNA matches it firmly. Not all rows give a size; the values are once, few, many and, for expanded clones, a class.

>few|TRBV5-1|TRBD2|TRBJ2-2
TGCGCCAGCAGAGAAGCGGGAGGTAACACCGGGGAGCTGTTTTTT
CASREAGGNTGELFF
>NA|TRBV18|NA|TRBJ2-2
TGTGCCAGCTCACCACCGTTAAAGGTGAAGGGAAACGCCGGGGAGCTGTTTTTT
CASSPPLKVKGNAGELFF
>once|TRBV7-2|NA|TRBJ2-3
TGTGCCAGCAGCTTTACGAGGACAGATACGCAGTATTTT
CASSFTRTDTQYF
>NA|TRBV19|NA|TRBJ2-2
TGTGCCAGTAGTACAGGGGCCCTGGACACCGGGGAGCTGTTTTTT
CASSTGALDTGELFF
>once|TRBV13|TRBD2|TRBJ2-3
TGTGCCAGCAGCTTAAGCCCTGTTAGCGGGGGGCCCTTCACAGATACGCAGTATTTT
CASSLSPVSGGPFTDTQYF
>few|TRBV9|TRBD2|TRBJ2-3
TGTGCCAGCTCCCCGGGACTAACAGCTACAGATACGCAGTATTTT
CASSPGLTATDTQYF
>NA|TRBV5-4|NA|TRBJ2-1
TGTGCCAGCAGCTTTGGGGGCGAAACCTACAATGAGCAGTTCTTC
CASSFGGETYNEQFF
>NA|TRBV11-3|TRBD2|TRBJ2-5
TGTGCCAGCAGCTCCGGACTAGCGGGTCACCAAGAGACCCAGTACTTC
CASSSGLAGHQETQYF
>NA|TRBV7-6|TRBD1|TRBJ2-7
TGTGCCAGCAGCTTAGGAGGCCCCGGGACAGGGGGCGAGCAGTACTTC
CASSLGGPGTGGEQYF
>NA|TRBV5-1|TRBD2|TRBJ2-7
TGCGCCAGCAGCTTGATGGTAGCGGGGACGTCCTACGAGCAGTACTTC
CASSLMVAGTSYEQYF
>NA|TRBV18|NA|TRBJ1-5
TGTGCCAGCTCACCACCGAAGGGAGTACTGGGTCAGCCCCAGCATTTT
CASSPPKGVLGQPQHF
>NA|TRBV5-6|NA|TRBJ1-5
TGTGCCAGCAGCCGCCGGAGACCCAACAATCAGCCCCAGCATTTT
CASSRRRPNNQPQHF
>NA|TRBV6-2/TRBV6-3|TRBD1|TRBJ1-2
TGTGCCAGCAGTTCGTCCCCGGGACAGGGTAACTATGGCTACACCTTC
CASSSSPGQGNYGYTF
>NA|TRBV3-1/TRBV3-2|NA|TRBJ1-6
TGTGCCAGCAGCCTACGACAGGTCAATTCACCCCTCCACTTT
CASSLRQVNSPLHF
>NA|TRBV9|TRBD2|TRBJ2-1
TGTGCCAGCAGTCCCAGCGGGGGTCTCTCCTACAATGAGCAGTTCTTC
CASSPSGGLSYNEQFF
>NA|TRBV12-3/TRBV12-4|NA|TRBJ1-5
TGTGCCAGCAGCTACAGGGACAATCAGCCCCAGCATTTT
CASSYRDNQPQHF
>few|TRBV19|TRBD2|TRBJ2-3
TGTGCCAGCACCCCCGGCGGGCGGGGGGCCGGAGATACGCAGTATTTT
CASTPGGRGAGDTQYF
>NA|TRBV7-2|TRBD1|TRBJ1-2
TGTGCCAGCAGCTTAGTTGGGGGACAGAAGAACTATGGCTACACCTTC
CASSLVGGQKNYGYTF
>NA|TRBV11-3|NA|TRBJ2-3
TGTGCCAGCAGCTTAGGGGCGGGACCGTCCGGAGATACGCAGTATTTT
CASSLGAGPSGDTQYF
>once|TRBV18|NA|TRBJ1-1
TGTGCCAGCTCACCCCGGAGTTCGGAGATCACTGAAGCTTTCTTT
CASSPRSSEITEAFF
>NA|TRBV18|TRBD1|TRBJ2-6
TGTGCCAGCTCACCGACAGGGGGGTCTGGGGCCAACGTCCTGACTTTC
CASSPTGGSGANVLTF
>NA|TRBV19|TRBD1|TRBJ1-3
TGTGCCAGTACTCCCCAAGGGGGCGGTGGAAACACCATATATTTT
CASTPQGGGGNTIYF
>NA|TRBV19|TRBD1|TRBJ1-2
TGTGCCAGTAGCCCGACAGGGGGCCACCGAATCATTAACTATGGCTACACCTTC
CASSPTGGHRIINYGYTF
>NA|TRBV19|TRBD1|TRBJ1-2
TGTGCCAGTAGGCGCCGGGACAGGGGGTATGGCTACACCTTC
CASRRRDRGYGYTF
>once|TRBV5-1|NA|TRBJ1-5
TGCGCCAGCAGCTTGGACGGGCAGGGGAATCAGCCCCAGCATTTT
CASSLDGQGNQPQHF
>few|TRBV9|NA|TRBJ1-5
TGTGCCAGCAGCGCATCCACGGGGGGCTTTCAGCCCCAGCATTTT
CASSASTGGFQPQHF
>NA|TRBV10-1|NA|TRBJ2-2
TGCGCCAGCAGTGAGTCGAAACGACCCGGGGAGCTGTTTTTT
CASSESKRPGELFF
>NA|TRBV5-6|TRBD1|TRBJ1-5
TGTGCCAGCAGCTTGAGGACAGGGACCGGCAATCAGCCCCAGCATTTT
CASSLRTGTGNQPQHF
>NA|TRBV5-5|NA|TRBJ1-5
TGTGCCAGCAGCTCGGCGTCGGGCCCCCAGCCCCAGCATTTT
CASSSASGPQPQHF
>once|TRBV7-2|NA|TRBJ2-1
TGTGCCAGCAGCCCCAATCCTACAACAGGTAGCTCCTACAATGAGCAGTTCTTC
CASSPNPTTGSSYNEQFF
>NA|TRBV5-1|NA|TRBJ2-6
TGCGCCAGCAGCGGAGAGGGGTCAGGGACGGACTCTGGGGCCAACGTCCTGACTTTC
CASSGEGSGTDSGANVLTF
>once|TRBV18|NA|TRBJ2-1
TGTGCCAGCTCATCGGGGACGTACAATGAGCAGTTCTTC
CASSSGTYNEQFF
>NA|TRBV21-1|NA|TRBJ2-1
TGTGCCAGCAGCAAGGAGAAGGTGTCCCCACACAATGAGCAGTTCTTC
CASSKEKVSPHNEQFF
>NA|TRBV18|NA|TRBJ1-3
TGTGCCAGCTCCCAAATGAGCCCTGGAAACACCATATATTTT
CASSQMSPGNTIYF
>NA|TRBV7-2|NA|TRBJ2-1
TGTGCCAGCAGCCCCAGGACAGGGAGGGCTGAGCAGTTCTTC
CASSPRTGRAEQFF
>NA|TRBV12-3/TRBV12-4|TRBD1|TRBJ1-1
TGTGCCAGCAGGGACAGGGAGGACACTGAAGCTTTCTTT
CASRDREDTEAFF
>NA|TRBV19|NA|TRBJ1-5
TGTGCCAGTACCCCCAAAGGACGGGTTCAGCCCCAGCATTTT
CASTPKGRVQPQHF
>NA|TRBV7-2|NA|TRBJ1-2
TGTGCCAGCAGCTTAGTAAACAGGGAGTATGGCTACACCTTC
CASSLVNREYGYTF
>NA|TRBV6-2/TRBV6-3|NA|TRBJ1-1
TGTGCCAGCAGTTACTCGTGGGGGAACACTGAAGCTTTCTTT
CASSYSWGNTEAFF
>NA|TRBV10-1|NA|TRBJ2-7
TGCGCCAGGCCGGGGTGGGGGATAGAGTACGAGCAGTACTTC
CARPGWGIEYEQYF
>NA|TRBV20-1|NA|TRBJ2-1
TGCAGTGCTAGTAAGAACGCGCAGTTCTTC
CSASKNAQFF
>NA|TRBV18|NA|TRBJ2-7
TGTGCCAGCTCACAATCTACAGGGAACGAGCAGTACTTC
CASSQSTGNEQYF
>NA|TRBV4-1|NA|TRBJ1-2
TGCGCCAGCAGCCAAGGGAGGTCTGGCTACACCTTC
CASSQGRSGYTF
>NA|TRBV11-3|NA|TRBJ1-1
TGTGCCAGCAGCTTCAGGACCGGGAACACTGAAGCTTTCTTT
CASSFRTGNTEAFF
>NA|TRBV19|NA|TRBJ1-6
TGTGCCAGTATGGTAGGGGGGTACTCCTATAATTCACCCCTCCACTTT
CASMVGGYSYNSPLHF
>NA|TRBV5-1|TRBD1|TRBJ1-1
TGCGCCAGCAGCTTGGGGGCAGGGGGCACTGAAGCTTTCTTT
CASSLGAGGTEAFF
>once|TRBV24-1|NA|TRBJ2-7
TGTGCCACCAGTCTAAGCGGAGAGCAGTACTTC
CATSLSGEQYF